Below are 8 T cell receptor beta chains sequenced from a single sample in a study of response to subunit inactivated influenza vaccine. One entry per CDR3 protein results from TCRdb running MiXCR on the RT-PCR reads. The data show 650,000 to 800,000 distinct CDR3 sequences, with approximately 15% seen just once and around 7% held by the top ten. Sequences were derived from PBMCs from blood, sampled less than 15 days before vaccination. The origin of the receptors is a man in his fifties or sixties who received an inactivated influenza vaccine.

This clonotype was detected only a few times. J is TRBJ1-1 and V is TRBV29-1; 8 bases align to TRBD1. CDR3 length: 12 residues. CDR1 is SQVTM, CDR2 ANQGSEA, per germline. Trimming took 8 bases from V and 5 from J; bases not matched to a gene: 7. This CDR3 reads CSSGQGYTEAFF. The DNA for the CDR3 is TGCAGCTCCGGACAGGGCTATACTGAAGCTTTCTTT.

The CDR3: CASSPQGAGLDTQYF. The DNA of the CDR3 is TGTGCCAGCAGCCCACAGGGGGCAGGTTTAGATACGCAGTATTTT. This sequence joins TRBV7-2 and TRBJ2-3; 9 nucleotides line up with TRBD1. The V and J ends lost 5 bases and 5 bases, in that order; junction bases with no gene match: 8. This CDR3 has 15 amino acids. Germline V gene sequence: CDR1 SGHTA, CDR2 FQGNSA.

Only a few counts were recorded for this clonotype. This sequence joins TRBV28 and TRBJ1-2; 7 bases fit TRBD1. The trim removed 6 bases at V and 6 bases at J, leaving 4 bases unmatched. This CDR3 comprises 12 residues. Looked up from germline, CDR1 is MDHEN and CDR2 is SYDVKM. This CDR3 reads CASSTTGNGYTF. The DNA of the CDR3 is TGTGCCAGCAGCACGACAGGGAATGGCTACACCTTC.

This clonotype was picked up many times. The V gene is TRBV12-3 or TRBV12-4, the J gene TRBJ1-2, with unresolved D. V lost 6 bases and J lost 3, with 8 bases in between. The CDR3 runs 12 residues. CDR3 region: CASSPTDYGYTF. The CDR3 nucleotides read TGTGCCAGCAGCCCGACGGACTATGGCTACACCTTC.

V gene TRBV21-1 combines with J gene TRBJ2-3; the table's D gene call, TRBD2, was not cross checked with the DNA. TRBV21-1 is flagged as a pseudogene. The CDR3 spans 20 residues. This CDR3 is CASSKGGFRTSGERTDTQYF. The CDR3 coding sequence is TGTGCCAGCAGCAAAGGAGGGTTTCGGACTAGCGGGGAGCGCACAGATACGCAGTATTTT.

This clonotype came up many times. The chain combines TRBV11-2 with TRBJ1-1; tentatively, D is TRBD1 (6 bases). The V gene's germline CDR1 is SGHAT and CDR2 FQNNGV. Trimming removed 6 bases from V and 0 bases from J, with 8 bases in between. The CDR3 runs to 13 residues. The CDR3, as DNA: TGTGCCAGCAGACGACAGGTGAACACTGAAGCTTTCTTT. Translated: CASRRQVNTEAFF.

The V and J genes are TRBV7-2 and TRBJ2-1; possible D gene TRBD2, 7 bases. CDR1 is SGHTA and CDR2 is FQGNSA in the germline V gene. This CDR3 contains 15 residues. V was clipped by 2 bases and J by 10 bases, with 18 bases between them. CDR3 coding DNA: TGTGCCAGCAGCTTAATCGGAGGGGGGGCGGACGAGCAGTTCTTC. This gives the protein CASSLIGGGADEQFF.

Ten or more counts support this clonotype. The chain uses TRBV20-1 and TRBJ1-2; D not resolved. The CDR3 is made up of 13 amino acids. Per germline, CDR1 DFQATT and CDR2 SNEGSKA (reference sequence). The V end was cut by 0 bases, the J end by 4 bases, with 9 bases between. The CDR3 reads CSARESISYGYTF. CDR3 bases: TGCAGTGCTAGAGAGAGCATTTCCTATGGCTACACCTTC.